The 23 T cell receptor beta chains below were found in one sample sequenced in a study of blood T cell repertoires in COVID-19. Libraries were prepared by immunoSEQ multiplex PCR; TCRdb keeps only in-frame clonotypes and omits some of them. The sample gives about 200,000 clones, roughly 82% of which show up once; more than 4% is in the top ten. Material: PBMCs or T cells enriched from blood (not recorded which). The receptor set was obtained from a woman in her sixties or seventies with acute COVID-19.

The V call is TRBV5-4, the J call TRBJ2-2; no firm D call. CDR1 and CDR2 (germline): SGHNT, YYREEE (reference sequence). Deletions cut 4 bases from V and 7 bases from J, with 14 bases between. The CDR3 is made up of 14 amino acids. The CDR3 loop is CASSESGQGGELFF. The CDR3, as DNA: TGTGCCAGCAGCGAGTCGGGTCAAGGCGGGGAGCTGTTTTTT.

The CDR3 sequence is CAIRETGTGNTIYF. The CDR3 DNA is TGTGCCATCAGGGAGACAGGGACTGGAAACACCATATATTTT. This rearrangement joins TRBV10-3 to TRBJ1-3; TRBD1 matches at 7 bases. The trim removed 6 bases at V and 2 bases at J, leaving 4 bases unmatched. CDR1 and CDR2 from the germline V gene are ENHRY and SYGVKD. CDR3 length: 14 residues.

The V and J genes are TRBV7-2 and TRBJ1-2; 8 bases fit TRBD1. The CDR3 sequence is 15 residues long. V lost 3 bases to trimming and J lost 8 bases; unmatched junction nucleotides: 11. Germline V gene sequence: CDR1 SGHTA, CDR2 FQGNSA. CDR3 residues: CASSFPDRGGRGYTF. The CDR3 nucleotides are TGTGCCAGCAGCTTCCCCGACAGGGGAGGGCGCGGCTACACCTTC. The full variable domain, rest sourced from reference TRBV7-2 and TRBJ1-2, is GAGVSQSPSNKVTEKGKDVELRCDPISGHTALYWYRQSLGQGLEFLIYFQGNSAPDKSGLPSDRFSAERTGGSVSTLTIQRTQQEDSAVYLCASSFPDRGGRGYTFGSGTRLTVV.

The chain couples TRBV4-2 to TRBJ2-1, with TRBD1 matching 7 bases. The germline V gene has CDR1 LGHNA and CDR2 YNFKEQ. The CDR3 contains 14 residues. Trimming cost V 4 bases and J 5 bases; bases outside gene matches: 5. The CDR3 region is CASSPPGGNNEQFF. Here the CDR3 DNA reads TGTGCCAGCAGCCCCCCAGGGGGAAACAATGAGCAGTTCTTC.

A few counts support this clone. This chain links TRBV13 with TRBJ1-1; 7 bases are shared with TRBD1. The junction had 10 bases not matched to a gene; V was cut back by 5 bases and J by 1 base. Germline CDR1 is PRHDT and CDR2 is FYEKMQ (reference sequence). The CDR3 is 16 amino acids. CDR3 region: CASSRPGGHGNTEAFF. CDR3 nucleotide sequence: TGTGCCAGCAGCCGCCCAGGGGGGCACGGGAACACTGAAGCTTTCTTT.

This chain links TRBV3-1 (or the pseudogene TRBV3-2) with TRBJ2-2; 8 bases line up with TRBD2. The CDR3 is 16 residues long. J was trimmed by 4 bases and V by 1 base; bases with no gene match: 5. Looked up from germline, CDR1 is LGHDT and CDR2 is YNNKEL (reference sequence). The CDR3 DNA sequence: TGTGCCAGCAGCCAAGGACCAGCGGGGGTCACCGGGGAGCTGTTTTTT. Translation gives CASSQGPAGVTGELFF.

The V call is TRBV6-6, the J call TRBJ1-1; D is unclear. Germline loops: CDR1 MNHNY, CDR2 SVGAGI (reference sequence). Trimming shortened V by 2 bases and J by 10 bases, and 8 bases separated the two germline ends. CDR3 size: 11 residues. CDR3 in amino acids: CASSYHRGAFF. The CDR3 nucleotides read TGTGCCAGCAGTTACCACCGAGGAGCTTTCTTT.

The chain uses TRBV30 and TRBJ2-5; 9 bases are shared with TRBD1. This CDR3 is built from 16 residues. Germline lookup yields CDR1 GTSNPN and CDR2 SVGIG (reference sequence). V shed 2 bases and J 5 bases; nucleotides not matched to a gene: 12. Here the CDR3 reads CAWSPNRGPRGETQYF. In DNA form, the CDR3 reads TGTGCCTGGAGTCCAAACAGGGGGCCGAGAGGGGAGACCCAGTACTTC.

V usage is TRBV7-2 and J usage is TRBJ1-1; perhaps TRBD1 as D (5 bases). The CDR3 is made up of 15 amino acids. The germline V gene encodes CDR1 SGHTA and CDR2 FQGNSA. Trimming took 5 bases from V and 4 from J, leaving 17 bases between them. The CDR3 spells CASSEGVGRGTEAFF. As DNA, the CDR3 is TGTGCCAGCAGCGAGGGCGTGGGGCGGGGCACTGAAGCTTTCTTT. The whole variable domain, filled in from reference TRBV7-2 and TRBJ1-1, reads GAGVSQSPSNKVTEKGKDVELRCDPISGHTALYWYRQSLGQGLEFLIYFQGNSAPDKSGLPSDRFSAERTGGSVSTLTIQRTQQEDSAVYLCASSEGVGRGTEAFFGQGTRLTVV.

V usage is TRBV5-6 and J usage is TRBJ1-1; D remains unclear. V lost 2 bases and J 5 bases, leaving 10 bases between the germline ends. Looked up from germline, CDR1 is SGHDT and CDR2 is YYEEEE. This CDR3 has 13 residues. As DNA, the CDR3 is TGTGCCAGCAGCTTCGGGGTAGGTACTGAAGCTTTCTTT. Its protein product is CASSFGVGTEAFF.

The V call is TRBV7-9, the J call TRBJ1-6; 10 bases line up with TRBD1. The CDR3 consists of 16 residues. V was clipped by 5 bases and J by 8 bases; unmatched bases: 9. Per germline, CDR1 SEHNR and CDR2 FQNEAQ (reference sequence). The CDR3 sequence: CASSMPPGQGYSPLHF. The CDR3 nucleotides read TGTGCCAGCAGCATGCCCCCGGGACAGGGGTATTCACCCCTCCACTTT.

The gene calls are TRBV4-3 and TRBJ2-5, with TRBD2 matching 8 bases. Germline lookup yields CDR1 LGHNA and CDR2 YSLEER. The CDR3 consists of 15 residues. V shed 5 bases, J shed 2 bases, and the junction held 7 bases outside the gene matches. The DNA for the CDR3 is TGCGCCAGCAGCAAAGCGGCGGGGGGTCAAGAGACCCAGTACTTC. It translates to CASSKAAGGQETQYF.

The chain uses TRBV29-1 and TRBJ2-3; D ambiguous. The CDR3 has 13 residues. The germline V and J ends were trimmed by 3 bases and 6 bases, with 13 bases remaining between them. The germline V gene encodes CDR1 SQVTM and CDR2 ANQGSEA. The CDR3 is CSVDWADLDTQYF. Here the CDR3 DNA reads TGCAGCGTTGACTGGGCAGATCTGGATACGCAGTATTTT.

This chain links TRBV27 with TRBJ1-1, with TRBD1 as a possible D gene (5 bases). Germline CDR1 and CDR2: MNHEY and SMNVEV (reference sequence). The ends were cut back, 10 bases at V and 3 bases at J, with 21 bases in the middle. The CDR3 loop spans 15 amino acids. The CDR3 protein is CATNPIGGKDTEAFF. Here the CDR3 DNA reads TGTGCCACGAACCCCATTGGGGGGAAGGACACTGAAGCTTTCTTT.

The chain is built from TRBV5-4 and TRBJ2-7, with a tentative D call TRBD2 (6 bases). Trimming left V 4 bases short and J 1 base short, with 15 bases between. Germline assignment: CDR1 SGHNT and CDR2 YYREEE (reference sequence). CDR3 size: 15 residues. CDR3 in amino acids: CASSPLARGSYEQYF. The CDR3 coding sequence is TGTGCCAGCAGCCCCCTAGCGAGGGGATCCTACGAGCAGTACTTC.

V gene TRBV7-2 combines with J gene TRBJ1-1; no definite D call. CDR3 size: 15 residues. CDR1 is SGHTA, CDR2 FQGNSA, per germline. V lost 5 bases, J lost 5 bases, and 18 bases lay in between. The CDR3 region is CASSGNRGRITEAFF. In DNA form, the CDR3 reads TGTGCCAGCAGCGGGAACAGAGGGCGCATTACTGAAGCTTTCTTT.

The chain employs TRBV27 and TRBJ1-1; D gene ambiguous. This CDR3 has 13 residues. Trimming cost V 0 bases and J 10 bases, with 12 bases left between them. Germline V gene lookup returns CDR1 MNHEY and CDR2 SMNVEV (reference sequence). Written as DNA, the CDR3 is TGTGCCAGCAGTTTATCATTTTTAGAGGCAGCTTTCTTT. As protein: CASSLSFLEAAFF.

Concerning this clone itself: Other nucleotide sequences from this sample produce the same CDR3. The gene calls are TRBV27 and TRBJ2-7; D not certain. Per germline, CDR1 MNHEY and CDR2 SMNVEV (reference sequence). The CDR3 runs to 12 residues. Trimming removed 5 bases from V and 0 bases from J, with 5 bases in between. The CDR3 region is CASSPSSYEQYF. In DNA, the CDR3 is TGTGCCAGCAGTCCCAGCTCCTACGAGCAGTACTTC.

V and J are TRBV29-1 and TRBJ1-4; TRBD1 agrees at 8 bases. Germline lookup yields CDR1 SQVTM and CDR2 ANQGSEA. The CDR3 covers 12 residues. For the CDR3, the DNA is TGCAGTGGACAGGGAACTAATGAAAAACTGTTTTTT. Translated, it gives CSGQGTNEKLFF.

This clone has more than one count but fewer than ten. The chain is built from TRBV29-1 and TRBJ1-3, with no clear D. Looked up from germline, CDR1 is SQVTM and CDR2 is ANQGSEA. This CDR3 region has 17 residues. The V and J ends lost 3 bases and 3 bases respectively, with 21 bases between them. CDR3 residues: CSVDSSSWLSGGNTIYF. The DNA for the CDR3 is TGCAGCGTTGATTCGTCTTCCTGGCTTTCGGGTGGAAACACCATATATTTT. The entire variable domain, with the rest obtained from reference TRBV29-1 and TRBJ1-3, is as follows: SAVISQKPSRDICQRGTSLTIQCQVDSQVTMMFWYRQQPGQSLTLIATANQGSEATYESGFVIDKFPISRPNLTFSTLTVSNMSPEDSSIYLCSVDSSSWLSGGNTIYFGEGSWLTVV.

In this sample, this clone turned up a few times. The chain employs TRBV27 and TRBJ2-1, with D perhaps matching TRBD1 (6 bases). This CDR3 is 14 amino acids long. CDR1 and CDR2 from the germline V gene are MNHEY and SMNVEV (reference sequence). Trimming took off 5 bases at V and 3 bases at J, with 11 bases between the two ends. In nucleotides, the CDR3 is TGTGCCAGCAGTGCCGACAGGAACTACAATGAGCAGTTCTTC. It codes for CASSADRNYNEQFF.

The chain recombines TRBV6-4 with TRBJ1-6, with TRBD1 identical over 7 bases. From germline, CDR1 is MRHNA and CDR2 SNTAGT. The V and J ends lost 5 bases and 9 bases, in that order; junction bases with no gene match: 7. This CDR3 has 14 residues. The CDR3 here is CASSIQGDGSPLHF. CDR3 sequence (DNA): TGTGCCAGCAGTATTCAGGGGGATGGTTCACCCCTCCACTTT.

This clone occurred once. This chain connects TRBV3-1 (or the pseudogene TRBV3-2) to TRBJ2-3; D not certain. The CDR3 contains 14 residues. Trimming stripped 5 bases from V and 3 bases from J, with 12 bases between. Germline-derived CDR1 and CDR2 are LGHDT and YNNKEL (reference sequence). CDR3 protein: CASSSSQITDTQYF. CDR3 nucleotides: TGTGCCAGCAGCTCTAGTCAGATTACAGATACGCAGTATTTT.